This entry concerns a single T cell receptor (beta chain). Its antigen is currently unknown. This sample was taken from a study of shared clonotypes between healthy human individuals. Overall study context: The donor pool was made up of a couple of women and a few men aged 18 to 49. Overall study findings and caveats: The study sampled only blood, and tissue repertoires likely differ.

Germline loops: CDR1 LGHNA, CDR2 YSLEER. V gave up 2 bases and J gave up 6 bases, with 13 bases separating them. This CDR3 is built from 15 residues. Ten immunoSEQ deep assay plates served to sequence unsorted PBMC DNA. Profiled with immunoSEQ multiplex PCR; TCRdb holds only in-frame clones, not every one. Counted here are approximately 470,000 clones, approximately 84% occurring once; the ten biggest clones make up 9.5% to 15%. This sequence joins TRBV4-3 and TRBJ1-4; D gene ambiguous. The specimen sequenced was PBMCs. The receptor comes from a woman between 35 and 50 years old in good health. Some clones in this sample may be carry-over from other donors' samples. CDR3 in amino acids: CASSQNLDTHEKLFF. The CDR3 nucleotides are TGCGCCAGCAGCCAAAATCTCGACACCCATGAAAAACTGTTTTTT.